Sequencing of this TCR beta chain was carried out in a study of blood T cell repertoires in COVID-19 (dated by TCRdb to the early 2020s). For the study in its entirety: The collaborator samples originated in the United States, Italy and Spain and spanned the acute and convalescent phases of COVID-19. Where HLA class I and class II types were available, the types were taken from metadata supplied by the sample provider, not from assay-based typing. Samples came from the ongoing ImmuneRACE study (first 160 participants) plus 1,254 subjects from 6 global collaborators. A freely available public database, intended as a resource for researchers studying the immune response to SARS-CoV-2, is where the repertoires were released. Deeply sampled blood TCRbeta repertoires from subjects exposed to, actively infected with, or recovered from COVID-19 were included in the dataset. Nearly every sample came with metadata listing a de-identified subject ID, COVID-19 status, age in years and sex. The material from the prospective study consisted of cDNA or gDNA derived from T cells, B-cell-depleted T cells, or PBMCs. Here is what the overall study found, with its caveats: The amount of clinical and demographic metadata varied by source and participant and was provided uncurated.

The CDR3 runs 11 residues from the cysteine to the phenylalanine. Of all the DNA, just the CDR3 is kept, 33 bases in frame from base 1. The V and J ends are trimmed by 3 bases and 2 bases, leaving 4 bases between them. CDR1 and CDR2 are drawn from the germline V gene (reference sequence): DFQATT, SNEGSKA. The immunoSEQ Assay, a bias-controlled multiplex PCR, was used to amplify TCRbeta CDR3 regions from genomic DNA. In the authors' own workflow: The number of nucleated cells in each sample was estimated by amplification of reference gene primers within the assay. Sequence reads were collapsed and filtered to measure the absolute abundance of every unique TCRbeta CDR3 rearrangement. For each sample, productive Simpson clonality was calculated as the square root of Simpson's diversity index across productive rearrangements. TCRdb provides this immuneACCESS table in a form limited to in-frame rearrangements. Some clones are lacking; in checked studies, under half of them reflect an unresolved V gene, and why the rest are absent is not known. The D gene and trimming were derived from the DNA, and the V and J assignments and clone size from that table. The sample table shows about 170,000 clones, and 89% are seen once. In total, the top ten clones hold less than 0.85% of the sample.

Participants in the prospective study were enrolled through a virtual design, were aged 18 to 89 years, and lived in 24 United States geographic areas. In the prospective study, participants were assigned to cohorts based on the clinical history participants reported in a screening survey and a study questionnaire. Recovered participants in ImmuneRACE Cohort 3 were defined as having two consecutive negative NP/OP PCR tests, clearance from a healthcare professional, or resolution of symptoms. In the prospective study, whole blood, serum and a nasopharyngeal or oropharyngeal swab were collected from each participant by mobile phlebotomists. Prospective study participants could optionally give additional blood draws and questionnaires over an approximately 2-month period. Prospective study blood samples were shipped either frozen or at room temperature before DNA extraction. Concerning this clone: No antigen is known for it. Nothing much larger sits one base from this clone, and base qualities are not available. The same CDR3 is also encoded by other DNA sequences in this sample.

The receptor's source is a woman under 30 who had recovered from COVID-19. The chain is assembled from TRBV20-1 and TRBJ2-5; the D gene is unclear. Sequencing used PBMCs or T cells enriched from blood (not recorded which). The CDR3 is CSASLQETQYF. The sequence in DNA is TGCAGTGCTAGTCTTCAAGAGACCCAGTACTTC.